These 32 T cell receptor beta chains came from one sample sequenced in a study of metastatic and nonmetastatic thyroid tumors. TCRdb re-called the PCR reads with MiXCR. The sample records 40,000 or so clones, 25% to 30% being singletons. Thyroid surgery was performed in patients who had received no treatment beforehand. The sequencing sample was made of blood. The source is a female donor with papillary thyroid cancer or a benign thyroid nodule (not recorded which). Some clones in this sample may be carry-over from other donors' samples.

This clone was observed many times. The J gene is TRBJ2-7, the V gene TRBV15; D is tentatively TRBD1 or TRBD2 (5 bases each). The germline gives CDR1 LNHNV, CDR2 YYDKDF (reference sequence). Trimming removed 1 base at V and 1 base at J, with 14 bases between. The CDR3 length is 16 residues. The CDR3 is CATSRGGEGLSYEQYF. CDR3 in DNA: TGTGCCACCAGCAGAGGAGGTGAGGGGTTGTCCTACGAGCAGTACTTC.

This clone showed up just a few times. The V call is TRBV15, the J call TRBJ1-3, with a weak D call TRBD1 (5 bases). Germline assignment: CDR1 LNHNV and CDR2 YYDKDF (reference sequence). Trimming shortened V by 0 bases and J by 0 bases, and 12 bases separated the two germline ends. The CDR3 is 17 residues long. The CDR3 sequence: CATSRDWGLNSGNTIYF. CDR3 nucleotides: TGTGCCACCAGCAGAGATTGGGGACTGAACTCTGGAAACACCATATATTTT.

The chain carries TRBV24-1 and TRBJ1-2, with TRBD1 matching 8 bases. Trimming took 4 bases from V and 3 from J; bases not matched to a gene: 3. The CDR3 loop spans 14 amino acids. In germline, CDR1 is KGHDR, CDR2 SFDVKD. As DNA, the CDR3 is TGTGCCACCAGTGACTCGACAGGGGACTATGGCTACACCTTC. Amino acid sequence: CATSDSTGDYGYTF.

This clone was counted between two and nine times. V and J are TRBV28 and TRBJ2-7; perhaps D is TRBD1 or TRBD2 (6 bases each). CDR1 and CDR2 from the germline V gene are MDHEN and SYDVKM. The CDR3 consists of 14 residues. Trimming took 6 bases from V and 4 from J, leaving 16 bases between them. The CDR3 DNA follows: TGTGCCAGCAGCCAGAGGGGGGTTGGTTACGAGCAGTACTTC. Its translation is CASSQRGVGYEQYF.

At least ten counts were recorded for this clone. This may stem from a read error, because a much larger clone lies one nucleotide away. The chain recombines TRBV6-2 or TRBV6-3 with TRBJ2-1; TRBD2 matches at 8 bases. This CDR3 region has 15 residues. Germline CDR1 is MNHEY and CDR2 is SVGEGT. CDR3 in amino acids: CASTKKGLENNEQFF. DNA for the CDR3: TGCGCCAGCACGAAAAAGGGACTAGAGAACAATGAGCAGTTCTTC.

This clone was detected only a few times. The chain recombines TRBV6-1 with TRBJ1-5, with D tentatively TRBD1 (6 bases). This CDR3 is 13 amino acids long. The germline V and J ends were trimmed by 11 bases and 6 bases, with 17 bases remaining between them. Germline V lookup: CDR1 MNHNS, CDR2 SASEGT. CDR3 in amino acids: CASARGGSQPQHF. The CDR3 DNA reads TGTGCCTCCGCAAGGGGGGGGAGTCAGCCCCAGCATTTT.

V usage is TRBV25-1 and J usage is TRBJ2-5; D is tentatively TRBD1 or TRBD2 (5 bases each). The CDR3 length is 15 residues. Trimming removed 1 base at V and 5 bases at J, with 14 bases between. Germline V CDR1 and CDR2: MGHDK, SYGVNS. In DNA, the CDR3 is TGTGCCAGCAGTGAATCTAGTGGGGGTTTGGAGACCCAGTACTTC. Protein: CASSESSGGLETQYF.

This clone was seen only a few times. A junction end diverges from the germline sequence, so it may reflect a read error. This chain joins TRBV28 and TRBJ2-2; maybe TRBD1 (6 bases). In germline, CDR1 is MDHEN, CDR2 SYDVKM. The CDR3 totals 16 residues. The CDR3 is CASTPTPQGTTGELFF. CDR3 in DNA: TGTGCCAGCACTCCAACGCCCCAGGGGACCACCGGTGAGCTGTTTTTT.

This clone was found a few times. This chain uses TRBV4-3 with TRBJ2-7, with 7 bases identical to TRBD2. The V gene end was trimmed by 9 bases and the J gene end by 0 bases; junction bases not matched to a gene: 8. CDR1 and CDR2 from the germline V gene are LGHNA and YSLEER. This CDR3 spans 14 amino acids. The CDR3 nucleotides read TGCGCCAGTGCCAGCGGGGTGAGCTCCTACGAGCAGTACTTC. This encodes CASASGVSSYEQYF.

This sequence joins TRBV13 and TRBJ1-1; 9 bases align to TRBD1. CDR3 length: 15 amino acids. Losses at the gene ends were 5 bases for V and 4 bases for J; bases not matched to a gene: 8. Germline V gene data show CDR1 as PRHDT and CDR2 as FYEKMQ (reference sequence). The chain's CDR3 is CASSLRQGVGTEAFF. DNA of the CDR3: TGTGCCAGCAGCCTTAGACAGGGGGTAGGCACTGAAGCTTTCTTT.

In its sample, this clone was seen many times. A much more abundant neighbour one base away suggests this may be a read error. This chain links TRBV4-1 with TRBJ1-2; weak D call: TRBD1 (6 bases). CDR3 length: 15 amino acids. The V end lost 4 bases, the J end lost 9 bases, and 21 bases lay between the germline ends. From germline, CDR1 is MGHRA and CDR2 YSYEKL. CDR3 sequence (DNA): TGCGCCAGCAGCCTCCAGGACAGACTGCTATATAGCTACACCTTC. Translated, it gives CASSLQDRLLYSYTF.

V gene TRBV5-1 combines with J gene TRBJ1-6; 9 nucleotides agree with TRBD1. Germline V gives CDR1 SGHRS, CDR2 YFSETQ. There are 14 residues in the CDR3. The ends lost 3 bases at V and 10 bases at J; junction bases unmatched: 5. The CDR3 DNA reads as TGCGCCAGCAGCTCGGGACAGGGAGGATCACCCCTCCACTTT. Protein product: CASSSGQGGSPLHF. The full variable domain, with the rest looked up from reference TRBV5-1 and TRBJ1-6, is KAGVTQTPRYLIKTRGQQVTLSCSPISGHRSVSWYQQTPGQGLQFLFEYFSETQRNKGNFPGRFSGRQFSNSRSEMNVSTLELGDSALYLCASSSGQGGSPLHFGNGTRLTVT.

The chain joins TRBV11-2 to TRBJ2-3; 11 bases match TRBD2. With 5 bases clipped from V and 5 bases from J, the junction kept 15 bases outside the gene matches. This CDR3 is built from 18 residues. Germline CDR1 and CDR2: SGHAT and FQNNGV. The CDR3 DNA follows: TGTGCCAGCAGCCCTCGGGCTAGCGGGGGGTTCATCATAGATACGCAGTATTTT. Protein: CASSPRASGGFIIDTQYF.

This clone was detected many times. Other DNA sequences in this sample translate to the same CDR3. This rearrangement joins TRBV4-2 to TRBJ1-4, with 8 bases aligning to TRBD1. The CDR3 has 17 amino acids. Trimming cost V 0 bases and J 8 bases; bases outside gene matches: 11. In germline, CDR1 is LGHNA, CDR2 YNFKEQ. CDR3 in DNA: TGTGCCAGCAGCCAAGATATCCCCGGGACAGGCGGCGAAAAACTGTTTTTT. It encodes CASSQDIPGTGGEKLFF.

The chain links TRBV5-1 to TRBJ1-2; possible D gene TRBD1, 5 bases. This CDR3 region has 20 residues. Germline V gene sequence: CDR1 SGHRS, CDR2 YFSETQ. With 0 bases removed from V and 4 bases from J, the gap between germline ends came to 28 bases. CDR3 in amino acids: CASSLALGGLKGYSPYGYTF. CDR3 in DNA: TGCGCCAGCAGCTTGGCTCTCGGGGGTTTGAAGGGGTACTCACCCTATGGCTACACCTTC.

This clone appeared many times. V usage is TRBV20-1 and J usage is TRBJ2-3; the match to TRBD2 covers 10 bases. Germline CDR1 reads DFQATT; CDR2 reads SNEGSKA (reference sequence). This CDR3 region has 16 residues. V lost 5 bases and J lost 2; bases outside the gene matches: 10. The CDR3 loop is CSADTVSGGLTDTQYF. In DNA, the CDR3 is TGCAGTGCTGATACGGTTAGCGGGGGGCTCACAGATACGCAGTATTTT.

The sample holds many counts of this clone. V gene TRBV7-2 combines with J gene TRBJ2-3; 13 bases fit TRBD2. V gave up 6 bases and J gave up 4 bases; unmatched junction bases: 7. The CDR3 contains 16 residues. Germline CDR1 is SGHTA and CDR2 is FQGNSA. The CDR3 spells CASSYGLAGVADTQYF. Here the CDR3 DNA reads TGTGCCAGCAGTTATGGACTAGCGGGAGTAGCAGATACGCAGTATTTT.

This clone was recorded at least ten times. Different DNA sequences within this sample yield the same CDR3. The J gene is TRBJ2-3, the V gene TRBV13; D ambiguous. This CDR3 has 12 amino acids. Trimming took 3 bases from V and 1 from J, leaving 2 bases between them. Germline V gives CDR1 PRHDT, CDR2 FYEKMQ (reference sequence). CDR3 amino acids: CASSLGTDTQYF. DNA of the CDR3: TGTGCCAGCAGCTTGGGCACAGATACGCAGTATTTT.

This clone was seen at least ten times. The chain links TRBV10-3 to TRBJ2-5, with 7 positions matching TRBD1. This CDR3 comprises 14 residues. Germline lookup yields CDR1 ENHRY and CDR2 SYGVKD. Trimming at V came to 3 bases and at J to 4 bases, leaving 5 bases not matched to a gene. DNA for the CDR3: TGTGCCATCAGTGAAGGACAGGAGGCAGAGACCCAGTACTTC. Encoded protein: CAISEGQEAETQYF.

The CDR3 sequence: CASSLETGVPMNTEAFF. DNA for the CDR3: TGTGCCAGCAGCTTAGAAACAGGGGTCCCCATGAACACTGAAGCTTTCTTT. The chain links TRBV11-2 to TRBJ1-1; TRBD1 matches 7 bases. The trim removed 0 bases at V and 0 bases at J, leaving 7 bases unmatched. The germline CDR1 and CDR2 sequences are SGHAT and FQNNGV. The CDR3 spans 17 residues.

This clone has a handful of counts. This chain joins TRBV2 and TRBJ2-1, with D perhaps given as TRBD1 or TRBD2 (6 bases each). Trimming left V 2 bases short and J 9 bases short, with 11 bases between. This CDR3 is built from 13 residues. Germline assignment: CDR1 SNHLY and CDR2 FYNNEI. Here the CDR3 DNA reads TGTGCCAGCAGTGAATTGGAGGGGGTTGAGCAGTTCTTC. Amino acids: CASSELEGVEQFF.

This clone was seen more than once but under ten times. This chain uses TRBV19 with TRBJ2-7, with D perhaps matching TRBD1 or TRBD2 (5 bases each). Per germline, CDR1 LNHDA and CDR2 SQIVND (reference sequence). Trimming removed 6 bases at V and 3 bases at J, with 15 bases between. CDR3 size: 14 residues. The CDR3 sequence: CASRDITGGYEQYF. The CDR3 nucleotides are TGTGCCAGTAGAGACATAACTGGGGGCTACGAGCAGTACTTC.

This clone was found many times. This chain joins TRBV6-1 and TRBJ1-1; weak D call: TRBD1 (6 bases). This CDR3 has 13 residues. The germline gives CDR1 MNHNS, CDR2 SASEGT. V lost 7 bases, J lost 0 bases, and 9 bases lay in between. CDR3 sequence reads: CASNQGMNTEAFF. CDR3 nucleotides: TGTGCCAGCAATCAGGGGATGAACACTGAAGCTTTCTTT.

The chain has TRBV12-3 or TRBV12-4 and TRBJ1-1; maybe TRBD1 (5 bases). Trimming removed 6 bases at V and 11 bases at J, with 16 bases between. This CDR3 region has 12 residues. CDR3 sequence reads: CASRTRGSGAFF. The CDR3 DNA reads TGTGCCAGCAGGACCCGGGGCAGCGGGGCTTTCTTT.

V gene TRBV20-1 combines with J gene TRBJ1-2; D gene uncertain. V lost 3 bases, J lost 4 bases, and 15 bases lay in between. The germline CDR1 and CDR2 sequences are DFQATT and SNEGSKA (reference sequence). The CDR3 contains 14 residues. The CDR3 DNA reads TGCAGTGCTAGCCTTCACGGACTCCTCTATGGCTACACCTTC. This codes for CSASLHGLLYGYTF.

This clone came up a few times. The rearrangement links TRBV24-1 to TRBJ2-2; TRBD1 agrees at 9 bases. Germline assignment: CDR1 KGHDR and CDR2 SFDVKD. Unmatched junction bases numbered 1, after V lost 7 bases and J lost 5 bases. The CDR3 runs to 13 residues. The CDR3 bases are TGTGCCACCAGGACAGGGGGAACCGGGGAGCTGTTTTTT. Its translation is CATRTGGTGELFF.

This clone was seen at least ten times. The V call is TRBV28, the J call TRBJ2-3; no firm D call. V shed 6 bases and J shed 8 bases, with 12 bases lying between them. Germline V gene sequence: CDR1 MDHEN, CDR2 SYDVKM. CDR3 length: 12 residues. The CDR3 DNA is TGTGCCAGCAGGAACCGAGGTTCTACGCAGTATTTT. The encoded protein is CASRNRGSTQYF.

The CDR3 DNA reads TGCAGTGCTAGAGATCTCCCGCAGGGGGTCTATAATTCACCCCTCCACTTT. Amino acid sequence: CSARDLPQGVYNSPLHF. The chain employs TRBV20-1 and TRBJ1-6; TRBD1 matches at 7 bases. Germline lookup yields CDR1 DFQATT and CDR2 SNEGSKA (reference sequence). V lost 0 bases to trimming and J lost 3 bases; unmatched junction nucleotides: 8. The CDR3 is made up of 17 amino acids.

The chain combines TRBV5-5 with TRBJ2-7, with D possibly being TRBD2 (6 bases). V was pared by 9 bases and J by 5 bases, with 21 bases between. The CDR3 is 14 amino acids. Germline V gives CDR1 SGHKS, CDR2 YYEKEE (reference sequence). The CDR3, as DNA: TGTGCCATCATCTTGGCCGGGGGAAGGGACGAGCAGTACTTC. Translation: CAIILAGGRDEQYF.

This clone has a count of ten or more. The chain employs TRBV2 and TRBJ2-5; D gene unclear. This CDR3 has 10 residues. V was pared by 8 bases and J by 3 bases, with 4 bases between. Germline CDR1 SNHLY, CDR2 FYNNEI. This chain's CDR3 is CASHKETQYF. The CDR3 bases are TGTGCCAGCCATAAAGAGACCCAGTACTTC.

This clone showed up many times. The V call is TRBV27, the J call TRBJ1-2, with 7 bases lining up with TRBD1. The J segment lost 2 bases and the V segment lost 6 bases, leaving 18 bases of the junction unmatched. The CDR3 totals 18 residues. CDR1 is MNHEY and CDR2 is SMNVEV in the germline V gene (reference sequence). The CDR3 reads CASRPTGIMEGWNYGYTF. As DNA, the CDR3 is TGTGCCAGCAGACCGACAGGGATCATGGAAGGGTGGAACTATGGCTACACCTTC.

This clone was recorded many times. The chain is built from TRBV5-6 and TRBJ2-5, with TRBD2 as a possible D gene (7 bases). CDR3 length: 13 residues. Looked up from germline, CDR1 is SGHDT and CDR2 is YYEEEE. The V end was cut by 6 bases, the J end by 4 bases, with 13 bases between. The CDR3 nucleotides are TGTGCCAGCAACAGGAGGGGGGGAGAGACCCAGTACTTC. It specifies CASNRRGGETQYF.